The 21 T cell receptor beta chains given below trace back to one sample, sequenced in a study of shared clonotypes between healthy human individuals (dated by TCRdb to 2018 to 2020). Library creation used the immunoSEQ multiplex PCR assay. The immuneACCESS repertoire file appears here via TCRdb, limited to in-frame rearrangements. These files lack a portion of the clones; in checked studies, under half of the deficit traces to unresolved V genes, and the cause of the others is not known. The sample table contains around 2.1 million clones; only one count was recorded for 90% to 95% of them. The ten biggest clones cover around 1.7% of the sample. CD8 naive samples consisted of CD45RO-negative cells that were positively selected for CCR7, yielding a CD45RA+CCR7+ population without TemRA cells. Sequenced material: naive CD8+ T cells from PBMCs. The cell subset or site label, read with the paper, signifies: CD45RA+CCR7+. Receptors originate from a man in his late teens or twenties in good health. Some clones in this sample may be carry-over from other donors' samples.

The genes are TRBV28 and TRBJ2-3; TRBD2 is a possible D gene (7 bases). Trimming removed 7 bases from V and 1 base from J, with 15 bases in between. CDR3 length: 15 amino acids. Germline CDR1 and CDR2: MDHEN and SYDVKM. CDR3 in DNA: TGTGCCAGCAAATTCGGGGGGCGCGGCACAGATACGCAGTATTTT. As protein: CASKFGGRGTDTQYF.

The chain recombines TRBV10-3 with TRBJ2-4; tentatively, D is TRBD2 (7 bases). Trimming pared 10 bases from V and 1 base from J, leaving 23 bases between. CDR1 is ENHRY and CDR2 is SYGVKD in the germline V gene. The length of the CDR3 is 17 residues. The CDR3 coding sequence is TGTGCCACGTCCGGGGGGCCGGAGGCCAGCGCCAAAAACATTCAGTACTTC. Translated: CATSGGPEASAKNIQYF.

The chain carries TRBV5-1 and TRBJ2-7; TRBD2 might be the D (5 bases). The CDR3 contains 16 residues. CDR1 and CDR2 (germline): SGHRS, YFSETQ. V was cut by 4 bases and J by 0 bases, with 17 bases left in between. The CDR3, as DNA: TGCGCCAGCAGCCTCTTAGGGCGGGTGAGCTCCTACGAGCAGTACTTC. Its translation is CASSLLGRVSSYEQYF.

The CDR3 spells CASSPRGYEQYF. In DNA form, the CDR3 reads TGCGCCAGCAGCCCGAGGGGGTACGAGCAGTACTTC. The chain carries TRBV4-1 and TRBJ2-7; a possible D gene is TRBD1 (6 bases). With 4 bases removed from V and 4 bases from J, the gap between germline ends came to 8 bases. CDR3 length: 12 residues. CDR1 is MGHRA, CDR2 YSYEKL, per germline.

The chain joins TRBV19 to TRBJ1-5; unclear D gene. V dropped 4 bases and J dropped 6 bases, with 13 bases sitting between them. Germline values: CDR1 LNHDA, CDR2 SQIVND (reference sequence). This CDR3 is built from 14 residues. The CDR3 spells CASSTFSIGQPQHF. The DNA for the CDR3 is TGTGCCAGTAGTACCTTTTCGATAGGTCAGCCCCAGCATTTT.

As DNA, the CDR3 is TGTGCCAGCAGTTACCGGGGCCCAGGGGGCTATGGCTACACCTTC. Amino acid sequence: CASSYRGPGGYGYTF. J is TRBJ1-2 and V is TRBV6-5; the match to TRBD1 covers 7 bases. V lost 2 bases to trimming and J lost 4 bases; unmatched junction nucleotides: 7. Germline CDR1 reads MNHEY; CDR2 reads SVGAGI. The CDR3 runs 15 residues.

The J gene is TRBJ2-1, the V gene TRBV27; 12 bases are shared with TRBD1. The length of the CDR3 is 17 residues. The trim removed 2 bases at V and 4 bases at J, leaving 6 bases unmatched. CDR1 MNHEY and CDR2 SMNVEV come from the germline V gene (reference sequence). The CDR3 sequence is CASSLLPGQGAYNEQFF. The CDR3 region has the DNA TGTGCCAGCAGTTTACTGCCGGGACAGGGGGCATACAATGAGCAGTTCTTC.

V is TRBV27 and J is TRBJ2-5; D unclear. Germline-derived CDR1 and CDR2 are MNHEY and SMNVEV (reference sequence). The germline V and J ends were trimmed by 4 bases and 1 base, with 13 bases remaining between them. CDR3 length equals 15 residues. The CDR3 loop reads CASSSNPMGQETQYF. In nucleotides, the CDR3 is TGTGCCAGCAGTTCTAACCCCATGGGCCAAGAGACCCAGTACTTC.

This clone was observed a single time. The chain recombines TRBV4-3 with TRBJ2-1; D call uncertain. The CDR3 extends over 16 amino acids. Germline CDR1 is LGHNA and CDR2 is YSLEER. The V end was cut by 1 base, the J end by 5 bases, with 15 bases between. CDR3 DNA sequence: TGCGCCAGCAGCCAAGGTCGTAGTTTGGGGAACAATGAGCAGTTCTTC. This gives the protein CASSQGRSLGNNEQFF.

The rearrangement uses TRBV18 and TRBJ2-7; TRBD2 might be the D (6 bases). Trimming pared 2 bases from V and 3 bases from J, leaving 20 bases between. In germline, CDR1 is KGHSH, CDR2 LQKENI. The CDR3 length is 17 residues. The DNA for the CDR3 is TGTGCCAGCTCACCAGTTGGAGGGGTGGTCGGAAACTACGAGCAGTACTTC. Protein product: CASSPVGGVVGNYEQYF.

The V gene is TRBV28, the J gene TRBJ2-7, with TRBD1 matching over 10 bases. V gave up 8 bases and J gave up 3 bases; unmatched junction bases: 7. Germline CDR1 and CDR2: MDHEN and SYDVKM. The CDR3 contains 14 residues. The CDR3 DNA sequence: TGTGCCAGCCAACCGGGGACAGGGGTCTACGAGCAGTACTTC. It is translated as CASQPGTGVYEQYF.

The V and J genes are TRBV19 and TRBJ2-1; no firm D call. Germline V gene sequence: CDR1 LNHDA, CDR2 SQIVND (reference sequence). V was clipped by 3 bases and J by 7 bases, with 7 bases between them. This CDR3 is built from 12 residues. The CDR3 nucleotides read TGTGCCAGTAGTATGGTAGTTAATGAGCAGTTCTTC. This codes for CASSMVVNEQFF.

The CDR3: CASSTSGASSYEQYF. The CDR3 DNA follows: TGTGCCAGCAGCACATCCGGGGCGAGCTCCTACGAGCAGTACTTC. The chain uses TRBV7-9 and TRBJ2-7; D could derive from TRBD1 or TRBD2 (5 bases each). The V and J ends lost 5 bases and 0 bases respectively, with 14 bases between them. Germline assignment: CDR1 SEHNR and CDR2 FQNEAQ (reference sequence). CDR3 length equals 15 residues.

The V gene is TRBV7-9, the J gene TRBJ1-4; possible D gene TRBD1, 5 bases. The germline gives CDR1 SEHNR, CDR2 FQNEAQ (reference sequence). The CDR3 totals 15 residues. V lost 5 bases, J lost 0 bases, and 10 bases lay in between. CDR3 region: CASSEGKPTNEKLFF. The CDR3 nucleotides read TGTGCCAGCAGCGAGGGGAAACCAACTAATGAAAAACTGTTTTTT.

The chain recombines TRBV6-4 with TRBJ2-7; D may correspond to TRBD1 or TRBD2 (5 bases each). The V and J ends lost 5 bases and 0 bases respectively, with 14 bases between them. Germline V gives CDR1 MRHNA, CDR2 SNTAGT. The CDR3 sequence is 15 residues long. This chain's CDR3 is CASSPGTENSYEQYF. The CDR3 DNA reads TGTGCCAGCAGTCCGGGGACGGAGAACTCCTACGAGCAGTACTTC.

The rearrangement uses TRBV11-2 and TRBJ2-2; D is ambiguous. CDR1 and CDR2 from the germline V gene are SGHAT and FQNNGV. The ends were cut back, 0 bases at V and 1 base at J, with 12 bases in the middle. CDR3 length: 17 amino acids. CDR3 bases: TGTGCCAGCAGCTTAGATGATGGAAGGTTGAACACCGGGGAGCTGTTTTTT. Translation gives CASSLDDGRLNTGELFF.

The chain is built from TRBV9 and TRBJ1-2; TRBD1 might be the D (5 bases). This CDR3 spans 12 amino acids. From germline, CDR1 is SGDLS and CDR2 YYNGEE. V lost 6 bases and J 8 bases, leaving 14 bases between the germline ends. CDR3 sequence (DNA): TGTGCCAGCAACCACAGGTCTGGGGGCTACACCTTC. Translating gives CASNHRSGGYTF.

Turning to this clone: The junction and the germline gene differ at one end; a read error may be behind it. J is TRBJ1-5 and V is TRBV6-1; D possibly corresponds to TRBD1 (6 bases). Germline V gene data show CDR1 as MNHNS and CDR2 as SASEGT. The CDR3 consists of 17 residues. Written as DNA, the CDR3 is TGTGCCAGCAGAGAAGTAGGGGGGTTAGGGAGCAATCAGCCCCAGCATTTT. It encodes CASREVGGLGSNQPQHF.

The chain couples TRBV10-3 to TRBJ2-7, with 7 bases identical to TRBD1. J gave up 4 bases and V 10 bases, and 10 bases lay outside the gene matches. From germline, CDR1 is ENHRY and CDR2 SYGVKD. This CDR3 comprises 13 residues. CDR3 nucleotides: TGTGCCACACGCCGGGACAGACCATACGAGCAGTACTTC. Residues: CATRRDRPYEQYF.

Note on this clone: In the same sample, other DNA sequences code for this CDR3. CDR3 residues: CASSLASNQPQHF. CDR3 sequence (DNA): TGTGCCAGCAGCTTAGCCTCTAATCAGCCCCAGCATTTT. V and J are TRBV7-9 and TRBJ1-5; D gene ambiguous. CDR1 is SEHNR, CDR2 FQNEAQ, per germline (reference sequence). The V gene lost 0 bases and the J gene lost 4 bases, with 4 bases spanning the gap. The CDR3 length is 13 residues.

In DNA form, the CDR3 reads TGTGCCAGCAGCCAAGAGGGGGCCGGGTCCAATGAGCAGTTCTTC. Amino acid sequence: CASSQEGAGSNEQFF. The V and J genes are TRBV4-2 and TRBJ2-1, with D tentatively TRBD1 (6 bases). The V end lost 0 bases, the J end lost 6 bases, and 12 bases lay between the germline ends. Germline values: CDR1 LGHNA, CDR2 YNFKEQ. The CDR3 totals 15 residues.